The 15 T cell receptor beta chains in this list originate from one sample, sequenced in a study of blood T cell repertoires in COVID-19. The data were produced by immunoSEQ multiplex PCR, yet TCRdb's version contains in-frame clones alone and is incomplete. The sample includes about 190,000 clones, under 80% of them seen just once. Sequenced: peripheral blood. Source of these receptors: a man in his forties or fifties who had recovered from COVID-19.

The chain couples TRBV2 to TRBJ2-7, with 7 bases lining up with TRBD1. The junction had 6 bases not matched to a gene; V was cut back by 1 base and J by 6 bases. The CDR3 spans 14 residues. Germline lookup yields CDR1 SNHLY and CDR2 FYNNEI. Written as DNA, the CDR3 is TGTGCCAGCAGTGAAGGGTGGACAGGCAGCGAGCAGTACTTC. Translation: CASSEGWTGSEQYF.

The rearrangement joins TRBV10-1 to TRBJ1-5, with no clear D. CDR3 length: 13 amino acids. V gave up 2 bases and J gave up 5 bases, with 7 bases separating them. The V gene's germline CDR1 is WNHNN and CDR2 SYGVQD (reference sequence). The CDR3 sequence is CASSERRDQPQHF. CDR3 nucleotide sequence: TGCGCCAGCAGTGAGCGGCGGGATCAGCCCCAGCATTTT.

The chain links TRBV3-1 (or the pseudogene TRBV3-2) to TRBJ2-7; D is uncertain. V was shortened by 1 base and J by 1 base, with 11 bases between the two germline ends. CDR3 length: 15 residues. Germline V gene sequence: CDR1 LGHDT, CDR2 YNNKEL (reference sequence). CDR3 bases: TGTGCCAGCAGCCAAGGAGGTATCGGGTCCTACGAGCAGTACTTC. Encoded protein: CASSQGGIGSYEQYF.

Comment on this clone: A read error may explain this, as a much larger clone is one base away. This chain links TRBV27 with TRBJ1-2, with TRBD1 matching over 8 bases. The CDR3 is 14 amino acids. The germline V gene has CDR1 MNHEY and CDR2 SMNVEV (reference sequence). CDR3 bases: TGTGCCAACAGTTTCCTGGGACAGGTCGATGGCTACACCTTC. Translated, it gives CANSFLGQVDGYTF.

The chain couples TRBV5-1 to TRBJ2-1; D is unresolved. Germline loops: CDR1 SGHRS, CDR2 YFSETQ. CDR3 length: 16 amino acids. The V gene lost 0 bases and the J gene lost 0 bases, with 10 bases spanning the gap. The CDR3 here is CASSLGAFSSYNEQFF. For the CDR3, the DNA is TGCGCCAGCAGCTTGGGTGCGTTTAGCTCCTACAATGAGCAGTTCTTC. Based on the CDR3 plus reference TRBV5-1 and TRBJ2-1, the full variable domain is KAGVTQTPRYLIKTRGQQVTLSCSPISGHRSVSWYQQTPGQGLQFLFEYFSETQRNKGNFPGRFSGRQFSNSRSEMNVSTLELGDSALYLCASSLGAFSSYNEQFFGPGTRLTVL.

V usage is TRBV7-2 and J usage is TRBJ2-7; 7 bases align to TRBD2. This CDR3 has 14 residues. J gave up 3 bases and V 3 bases, and 5 bases lay outside the gene matches. Germline values: CDR1 SGHTA, CDR2 FQGNSA. CDR3 DNA sequence: TGTGCCAGCAGCTTGTCTAGCGGTAACTACGAGCAGTACTTC. This gives the protein CASSLSSGNYEQYF.

The rearrangement joins TRBV7-2 to TRBJ1-2, with D possibly matching TRBD1 (5 bases). CDR1 SGHTA and CDR2 FQGNSA come from the germline V gene. The CDR3 runs 15 residues. Trimming left V 6 bases short and J 4 bases short, with 18 bases between. The CDR3 DNA is TGTGCCAGCAGGCCTCACGGGGGGGTGGGCTATGGCTACACCTTC. As protein: CASRPHGGVGYGYTF.

The chain recombines TRBV5-4 with TRBJ1-4; 10 nucleotides align to TRBD1. With V trimmed by 0 bases and J by 8 bases, 4 bases remained unmatched. The CDR3 runs to 15 residues. Germline assignment: CDR1 SGHNT and CDR2 YYREEE (reference sequence). This CDR3 is CASSLGQGAREKLFF. DNA of the CDR3: TGTGCCAGCAGCTTGGGACAGGGGGCTCGGGAAAAACTGTTTTTT.

This sequence joins TRBV18 and TRBJ2-5; tentative D call: TRBD2 (6 bases). The CDR3 length is 17 residues. Germline V gene lookup returns CDR1 KGHSH and CDR2 LQKENI. V gave up 3 bases and J gave up 2 bases, with 19 bases separating them. CDR3 in DNA: TGTGCCAGCTCACCCCCCCGCGGGGCGAGGCAGCAAGAGACCCAGTACTTC. As protein: CASSPPRGARQQETQYF.

CDR3 loop: CASSQGGMSDTQYF. The CDR3 region has the DNA TGCGCCAGCAGCCAGGGGGGGATGTCAGATACGCAGTATTTT. The chain is built from TRBV4-3 and TRBJ2-3; TRBD2 aligns across 7 bases. The CDR3 runs 14 residues. V shed 3 bases and J 4 bases; nucleotides not matched to a gene: 4. The V gene's germline CDR1 is LGHNA and CDR2 YSLEER.

This sequence joins TRBV2 and TRBJ2-3; D is unclear. Looked up from germline, CDR1 is SNHLY and CDR2 is FYNNEI. The V and J ends lost 0 bases and 1 base respectively, with 5 bases between them. The CDR3 covers 14 residues. This chain's CDR3 is CASSEASRTDTQYF. CDR3 coding DNA: TGTGCCAGCAGTGAAGCTTCTCGCACAGATACGCAGTATTTT.

The rearrangement links TRBV18 to TRBJ2-3; perhaps TRBD2 as D (6 bases). CDR1 is KGHSH, CDR2 LQKENI, per germline. The CDR3 is 14 amino acids. Trimming shortened V by 3 bases and J by 3 bases, and 10 bases separated the two germline ends. In nucleotides, the CDR3 is TGTGCCAGCTCACCTGGGGGGTTTACAGATACGCAGTATTTT. Amino acids: CASSPGGFTDTQYF.

The chain uses TRBV28 and TRBJ2-1, with 9 nucleotides matching TRBD2. The V and J ends lost 5 bases and 0 bases, in that order; junction bases with no gene match: 2. The CDR3 loop spans 15 amino acids. Germline V gene data show CDR1 as MDHEN and CDR2 as SYDVKM. In DNA form, the CDR3 reads TGTGCCAGCAGTCGAGCGGGAGGCTCCTACAATGAGCAGTTCTTC. Its protein is CASSRAGGSYNEQFF.

This clone was recorded a few times. The genes are TRBV7-9 and TRBJ2-1; the match to TRBD2 covers 13 bases. J gave up 4 bases and V 6 bases, and 3 bases lay outside the gene matches. Germline V gene data show CDR1 as SEHNR and CDR2 as FQNEAQ (reference sequence). This CDR3 has 15 residues. The CDR3 DNA sequence: TGTGCCAGCAGTCAGGGACTAGCGGGATACAATGAGCAGTTCTTC. It specifies CASSQGLAGYNEQFF.

V is TRBV11-3 and J is TRBJ2-2; 8 bases are shared with TRBD2. Unmatched junction bases numbered 1, after V lost 6 bases and J lost 4 bases. Germline CDR1 is SGHNT and CDR2 is YENEEA. This CDR3 contains 13 residues. The CDR3 DNA sequence: TGTGCCAGCAGGGGGACTAGCACCGGGGAGCTGTTTTTT. Encoded protein: CASRGTSTGELFF.